The 7 T cell receptor beta chains below come from one sample, sequenced in a study of shared clonotypes between healthy human individuals. The protocol was immunoSEQ multiplex PCR, while the TCRdb copy is restricted to in-frame clones and leaves out a portion. The data hold 2 million to 2.5 million clones, with about 95% observed a single time. In the naive CD8 group, cells lacked CD45RO and were positively selected for CCR7, so terminally differentiated effector memory CD45RA+ cells were left out. Sequencing input: naive CD8+ T cells sorted from blood. The origin of the receptors is a man younger than 35 in good health.

V is TRBV27 and J is TRBJ1-4, with D perhaps TRBD1 (5 bases). The germline CDR1 and CDR2 sequences are MNHEY and SMNVEV (reference sequence). The V end lost 5 bases, the J end lost 3 bases, and 13 bases lay between the germline ends. The CDR3 sequence is 15 residues long. CDR3 protein: CASSLQGLANEKLFF. The CDR3 bases are TGTGCCAGCAGTCTTCAGGGTTTGGCTAATGAAAAACTGTTTTTT. The complete variable domain, with remaining parts taken from reference TRBV27 and TRBJ1-4, reads EAQVTQNPRYLITVTGKKLTVTCSQNMNHEYMSWYRQDPGLGLRQIYYSMNVEVTDKGDVPEGYKVSRKEKRNFPLILESPSPNQTSLYFCASSLQGLANEKLFFGSGTQLSVL.

This chain connects TRBV27 to TRBJ2-1; 7 nucleotides align to TRBD1. Germline trimming cut 5 bases from V and 6 bases from J; bases unmatched to any gene: 4. Germline V gene sequence: CDR1 MNHEY, CDR2 SMNVEV (reference sequence). This CDR3 is 13 amino acids long. CDR3 region: CASSADRVNEQFF. As DNA, the CDR3 is TGTGCCAGCAGTGCCGACAGGGTCAATGAGCAGTTCTTC.

V is TRBV19 and J is TRBJ2-7; TRBD1 matches 8 bases. Trimming cost V 5 bases and J 2 bases; bases outside gene matches: 5. Germline values: CDR1 LNHDA, CDR2 SQIVND (reference sequence). The CDR3 totals 14 residues. The CDR3 here is CASSPLDRAYEQYF. For the CDR3, the DNA is TGTGCCAGTAGTCCATTGGACAGGGCCTACGAGCAGTACTTC.

The CDR3 DNA reads TGTGCCAGTTCTAACAGGGACCACGAGCAGTACTTC. This codes for CASSNRDHEQYF. The V and J genes are TRBV19 and TRBJ2-7, with D possibly TRBD1 on 6 matching bases. The CDR3 runs 12 residues. The V gene lost 8 bases and the J gene lost 5 bases, with 13 bases spanning the gap. CDR1 LNHDA and CDR2 SQIVND come from the germline V gene (reference sequence). The full variable domain, rest sourced from reference TRBV19 and TRBJ2-7, is DGGITQSPKYLFRKEGQNVTLSCEQNLNHDAMYWYRQDPGQGLRLIYYSQIVNDFQKGDIAEGYSVSREKKESFPLTVTSAQKNPTAFYLCASSNRDHEQYFGPGTRLTVT.

This chain links TRBV5-5 with TRBJ1-6; a possible D gene is TRBD1 (6 bases). V shed 3 bases and J shed 10 bases, with 17 bases lying between them. Germline V CDR1 and CDR2: SGHKS, YYEKEE (reference sequence). The CDR3 is 15 amino acids. Here the CDR3 DNA reads TGTGCCAGCAGCTCGAACAGGGTAGAGGGGTCACCCCTCCACTTT. Protein sequence: CASSSNRVEGSPLHF.

V usage is TRBV6-1 and J usage is TRBJ2-7; D call uncertain. This CDR3 spans 11 amino acids. Trimming removed 4 bases at V and 3 bases at J, with 4 bases between. Germline lookup yields CDR1 MNHNS and CDR2 SASEGT. CDR3 protein: CASSVLYEQYF. Written as DNA, the CDR3 is TGTGCCAGCAGTGTCCTCTACGAGCAGTACTTC.

V and J are TRBV14 and TRBJ2-1; a weak D match, TRBD1 (6 bases). CDR3 length: 13 amino acids. Trimming stripped 1 base from V and 9 bases from J, with 10 bases between. The germline V gene has CDR1 SGHDN and CDR2 FVKESK. The CDR3 sequence is CASSQAGASEQFF. The CDR3 DNA is TGTGCCAGCAGCCAAGCAGGGGCGAGTGAGCAGTTCTTC.